The 28 T cell receptor beta chains given below trace back to one sample, sequenced in a study of cytomegalovirus exposure and HLA in healthy donors. 13 Jbeta primers and 60 Vbeta primers were used for the PCR. The repertoire was sequenced with immunoSEQ multiplex PCR; TCRdb's copy has only in-frame clones and lacks some. The sample has under 300,000 clones; about nine tenths are singletons. Sequenced: PBMCs. The receptors here all came from a girl aged 2-10 years in good health and CMV-seronegative.

This sequence joins TRBV5-8 and TRBJ1-1, with 7 bases aligning to TRBD1. This CDR3 has 15 amino acids. The ends lost 3 bases at V and 5 bases at J; junction bases unmatched: 10. Germline V lookup: CDR1 SGHTS, CDR2 YDEGEE. CDR3 nucleotides: TGTGCCAGCAGCTGGGGGGACAGAAGTAATACTGAAGCTTTCTTT. Encoded protein: CASSWGDRSNTEAFF.

This clone was seen a few times. The chain combines TRBV5-4 with TRBJ2-7; 11 positions agree with TRBD1. The germline V gene has CDR1 SGHNT and CDR2 YYREEE (reference sequence). V lost 4 bases and J lost 4; bases outside the gene matches: 13. The CDR3 runs 17 residues. The CDR3 coding sequence is TGTGCCAGCAGCAAAAAAGGGGACAGGGGGTTCGGGTACGAGCAGTACTTC. Translation gives CASSKKGDRGFGYEQYF.

The chain uses TRBV2 and TRBJ2-7; weak D call: TRBD2 (6 bases). The germline gives CDR1 SNHLY, CDR2 FYNNEI. V lost 7 bases to trimming and J lost 2 bases, with 9 bases between them. This CDR3 is built from 12 residues. The CDR3 sequence: CASTRDPYEQYF. The CDR3 DNA sequence: TGTGCCAGCACGCGGGATCCCTACGAGCAGTACTTC.

The rearrangement uses TRBV4-2 and TRBJ2-7; TRBD2 matches 8 bases. The trim removed 11 bases at V and 0 bases at J, leaving 9 bases unmatched. CDR1 is LGHNA, CDR2 YNFKEQ, per germline. The CDR3 length is 14 residues. The CDR3, as DNA: TGTGCCTGTGCGCCCGGGGGGGACTCCTACGAGCAGTACTTC. Encoded protein: CACAPGGDSYEQYF.

The chain carries TRBV27 and TRBJ2-7; 7 bases are a match to TRBD1. Germline V gene data show CDR1 as MNHEY and CDR2 as SMNVEV (reference sequence). J was trimmed by 2 bases and V by 2 bases; bases with no gene match: 6. CDR3 length equals 15 residues. CDR3 bases: TGTGCCAGCAGTTTACAGATGGGACAGACCTACGAGCAGTACTTC. Amino acid sequence: CASSLQMGQTYEQYF.

The chain joins TRBV13 to TRBJ1-5; TRBD1 matches 10 bases. V dropped 5 bases and J dropped 5; count of bases not matched to a gene: 3. The CDR3 has 14 residues. The germline V gene has CDR1 PRHDT and CDR2 FYEKMQ (reference sequence). The CDR3 here is CASSAGQGDQPQHF. The CDR3 DNA reads as TGTGCCAGCAGCGCCGGACAGGGGGATCAGCCCCAGCATTTT. The whole variable domain, filled in from reference TRBV13 and TRBJ1-5, reads AAGVIQSPRHLIKEKRETATLKCYPIPRHDTVYWYQQGPGQDPQFLISFYEKMQSDKGSIPDRFSAQQFSDYHSELNMSSLELGDSALYFCASSAGQGDQPQHFGDGTRLSIL.

The chain has TRBV5-4 and TRBJ2-3; 12 bases agree with TRBD2. V shed 0 bases and J 8 bases; nucleotides not matched to a gene: 1. Germline CDR1 and CDR2: SGHNT and YYREEE (reference sequence). The CDR3 covers 14 residues. CDR3 sequence (DNA): TGTGCCAGCAGCTTGGGACTAGCGGGGGCTACGCAGTATTTT. Translation: CASSLGLAGATQYF.

CDR3 region: CASSFGLAMVYEQYF. The CDR3 nucleotides read TGTGCCAGCAGCTTCGGACTAGCTATGGTGTACGAGCAGTACTTC. J is TRBJ2-7 and V is TRBV7-9, with TRBD2 identical over 8 bases. The CDR3 loop spans 15 amino acids. CDR1 and CDR2 (germline): SEHNR, FQNEAQ (reference sequence). Trimming at V came to 3 bases and at J to 4 bases, leaving 8 bases not matched to a gene.

The CDR3 region is CATRGSVPGGGGNTIYF. DNA of the CDR3: TGTGCCACCAGAGGATCCGTCCCGGGGGGTGGAGGGAACACCATATATTTT. This rearrangement joins TRBV15 to TRBJ1-3; D is possibly TRBD1 (5 bases). The CDR3 is 17 amino acids. Germline V gene lookup returns CDR1 LNHNV and CDR2 YYDKDF (reference sequence). Trimming shortened V by 6 bases and J by 7 bases, and 25 bases separated the two germline ends.

The chain uses TRBV4-1 and TRBJ1-6, with D perhaps TRBD1 (5 bases). V dropped 2 bases and J dropped 9 bases, with 11 bases sitting between them. From germline, CDR1 is MGHRA and CDR2 YSYEKL. The CDR3 is 14 residues long. CDR3 DNA sequence: TGCGCCAGCAGCCAACAGGGTTCCATTTCACCCCTCCACTTT. Residues: CASSQQGSISPLHF.

CDR3 sequence (DNA): TGTGCCAGCAGCCCTGAGATATTCGGCAGGGGAGATGAAAAACTGTTTTTT. Amino acids: CASSPEIFGRGDEKLFF. The chain employs TRBV7-9 and TRBJ1-4; D may be TRBD1 (6 bases). This CDR3 region has 17 residues. V lost 5 bases and J 6 bases, leaving 22 bases between the germline ends. The V gene's germline CDR1 is SEHNR and CDR2 FQNEAQ (reference sequence).

The chain has TRBV19 and TRBJ2-7; D possibly corresponds to TRBD2 (5 bases). This CDR3 region has 15 residues. V was pared by 6 bases and J by 4 bases, with 19 bases between. Germline lookup yields CDR1 LNHDA and CDR2 SQIVND (reference sequence). The CDR3 DNA follows: TGTGCCAGTAGCGCTGGCGGGTGGGGTAGGTACGAGCAGTACTTC. The encoded protein is CASSAGGWGRYEQYF.

CDR3 region: CASSIDQQGADSEQYF. In nucleotides, the CDR3 is TGTGCCAGTAGTATAGATCAACAGGGGGCGGATAGCGAGCAGTACTTC. V and J are TRBV19 and TRBJ2-7, with 9 bases identical to TRBD1. The CDR3 covers 16 residues. Germline V gene data show CDR1 as LNHDA and CDR2 as SQIVND (reference sequence). Trimming cost V 0 bases and J 6 bases; bases outside gene matches: 9.

The chain combines TRBV6-5 with TRBJ1-2; 11 bases map to TRBD1. From germline, CDR1 is MNHEY and CDR2 SVGAGI. This CDR3 is built from 14 residues. Losses at the gene ends were 5 bases for V and 7 bases for J; bases not matched to a gene: 6. The CDR3 DNA is TGTGCCAGCAGTCGTCGGACAGGGGGCGTTGGCTACACCTTC. It is translated as CASSRRTGGVGYTF.

The chain couples TRBV19 to TRBJ2-7, with TRBD1 matching over 9 bases. Germline values: CDR1 LNHDA, CDR2 SQIVND (reference sequence). The CDR3 is 14 amino acids. The junction had 4 bases not matched to a gene; V was cut back by 5 bases and J by 2 bases. This chain's CDR3 is CASSLGQGTYEQYF. CDR3 in DNA: TGTGCCAGTAGTCTCGGACAGGGGACCTACGAGCAGTACTTC.

Only a few counts were recorded for this clone. The chain joins TRBV25-1 to TRBJ2-7; 8 bases fit TRBD1. V trimming: 8 bases; J trimming: 3 bases; junction bases outside the gene matches: 6. CDR1 is MGHDK, CDR2 SYGVNS, per germline. CDR3 length equals 13 residues. This CDR3 is CASAGQGFYEQYF. CDR3 sequence (DNA): TGTGCCAGCGCCGGACAGGGTTTCTACGAGCAGTACTTC.

The V gene is TRBV7-9, the J gene TRBJ2-5; 8 bases agree with TRBD2. Germline CDR1 and CDR2: SEHNR and FQNEAQ (reference sequence). After removal of 5 bases from V and 5 bases from J, the junction contained 4 bases not matched to a gene. The CDR3 spans 13 residues. Here the CDR3 reads CASSVRGGETQYF. The CDR3 nucleotides are TGTGCCAGCAGCGTCCGGGGGGGGGAGACCCAGTACTTC.

The chain uses TRBV7-8 and TRBJ2-1; 7 positions agree with TRBD1. Losses at the gene ends were 5 bases for V and 8 bases for J; bases not matched to a gene: 6. The CDR3 is 13 amino acids. CDR1 is SGHVS and CDR2 is FQNEAQ in the germline V gene. The CDR3 nucleotides are TGTGCCAGCAGCGCCCGGGACAGCGATGAGCAGTTCTTC. It is translated as CASSARDSDEQFF.

This sequence joins TRBV6-6 and TRBJ1-2; 8 bases fit TRBD1. The CDR3 has 15 amino acids. Looked up from germline, CDR1 is MNHNY and CDR2 is SVGAGI (reference sequence). V gave up 3 bases and J gave up 3 bases; unmatched junction bases: 6. The CDR3 coding sequence is TGTGCCAGCAGTTATCGCCCGACAGGGGACTATGGCTACACCTTC. Its translation is CASSYRPTGDYGYTF.

The rearrangement uses TRBV10-2 and TRBJ1-2; D not certain. CDR3 length: 14 residues. V was cut by 3 bases and J by 8 bases, with 16 bases left in between. Germline lookup yields CDR1 WSHSY and CDR2 SAAADI. The CDR3, as DNA: TGCGCCAGCAGTGAAGTTAGGACCACGGGGGGCTACACCTTC. This gives the protein CASSEVRTTGGYTF.

The gene calls are TRBV6-5 and TRBJ2-7; 8 nucleotides align to TRBD1. J gave up 3 bases and V 5 bases, and 6 bases lay outside the gene matches. The CDR3 spans 14 residues. Germline CDR1 reads MNHEY; CDR2 reads SVGAGI. The CDR3 reads CASSGGQGDYEQYF. Here the CDR3 DNA reads TGTGCCAGCAGTGGCGGACAGGGAGACTACGAGCAGTACTTC.

The chain is built from TRBV9 and TRBJ2-7; a weak D match, TRBD2 (5 bases). Trimming shortened V by 0 bases and J by 0 bases, and 10 bases separated the two germline ends. The CDR3 is 15 amino acids. CDR1 SGDLS and CDR2 YYNGEE come from the germline V gene. In DNA form, the CDR3 reads TGTGCCAGCAGCGTAGCTTTAGGGAGCTCCTACGAGCAGTACTTC. It codes for CASSVALGSSYEQYF.

V is TRBV5-1 and J is TRBJ2-5, with a possible D match to TRBD2 (5 bases). Germline values: CDR1 SGHRS, CDR2 YFSETQ. Trimming pared 3 bases from V and 9 bases from J, leaving 9 bases between. CDR3 length: 11 amino acids. The CDR3 nucleotides are TGCGCCAGCAGCTCAGCGGAGGCCCAGTACTTC. Translating it yields CASSSAEAQYF. The complete variable domain, with remaining parts taken from reference TRBV5-1 and TRBJ2-5, reads KAGVTQTPRYLIKTRGQQVTLSCSPISGHRSVSWYQQTPGQGLQFLFEYFSETQRNKGNFPGRFSGRQFSNSRSEMNVSTLELGDSALYLCASSSAEAQYFGPGTRLLVL.

The rearrangement links TRBV10-1 to TRBJ2-1; 9 bases agree with TRBD1. There are 15 residues in the CDR3. V trimming: 2 bases; J trimming: 5 bases; junction bases outside the gene matches: 4. Germline V CDR1 and CDR2: WNHNN, SYGVQD (reference sequence). The CDR3 is CASSEAGTGNNEQFF. In DNA, the CDR3 is TGCGCCAGCAGTGAGGCCGGGACAGGGAACAATGAGCAGTTCTTC.

V and J are TRBV7-9 and TRBJ2-5, with no clear D. There are 12 residues in the CDR3. The V end was cut by 0 bases, the J end by 5 bases, with 4 bases between. Germline CDR1 is SEHNR and CDR2 is FQNEAQ (reference sequence). The CDR3 DNA sequence: TGTGCCAGCAGCTTAGCCCGGGAGACCCAGTACTTC. Translating it yields CASSLARETQYF.

J is TRBJ1-1 and V is TRBV30; D is perhaps TRBD1 (5 bases). Looked up from germline, CDR1 is GTSNPN and CDR2 is SVGIG (reference sequence). Trimming cost V 2 bases and J 5 bases, with 15 bases left between them. This CDR3 has 14 amino acids. The CDR3 sequence is CAWSFYGGGTEAFF. CDR3 sequence (DNA): TGTGCCTGGAGTTTCTACGGGGGGGGGACTGAAGCTTTCTTT.

The rearrangement links TRBV6-4 to TRBJ2-3; the match to TRBD2 covers 11 bases. V was pared by 0 bases and J by 2 bases, with 1 base of the junction left unmatched. Germline V gene sequence: CDR1 MRHNA, CDR2 SNTAGT. The CDR3 consists of 16 residues. The DNA for the CDR3 is TGTGCCAGCAGTGACTCTAGCGGGAGGGCCACAGATACGCAGTATTTT. Protein sequence: CASSDSSGRATDTQYF.

This clone was found once. This CDR3 is CASSESVEGNSPLHF. DNA for the CDR3: TGCGCCAGCAGTGAGTCGGTGGAGGGGAATTCACCCCTCCACTTT. This chain links TRBV10-2 with TRBJ1-6; possible D gene TRBD1, 5 bases. CDR1 WSHSY and CDR2 SAAADI come from the germline V gene. Trimming pared 0 bases from V and 7 bases from J, leaving 10 bases between. This CDR3 has 15 residues.